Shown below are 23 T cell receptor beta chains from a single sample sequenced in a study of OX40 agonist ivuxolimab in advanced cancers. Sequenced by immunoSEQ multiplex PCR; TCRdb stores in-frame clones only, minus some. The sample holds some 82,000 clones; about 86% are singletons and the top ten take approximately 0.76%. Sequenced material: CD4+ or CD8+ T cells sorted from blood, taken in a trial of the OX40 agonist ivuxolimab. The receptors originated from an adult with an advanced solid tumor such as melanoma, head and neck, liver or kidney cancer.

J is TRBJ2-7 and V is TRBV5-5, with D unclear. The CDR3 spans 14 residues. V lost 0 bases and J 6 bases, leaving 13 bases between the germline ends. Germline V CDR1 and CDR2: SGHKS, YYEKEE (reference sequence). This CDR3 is CASSLVQSASEQYF. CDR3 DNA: TGTGCCAGCAGCTTGGTACAATCAGCTAGCGAGCAGTACTTC.

The chain's CDR3 is CASSLDRPSYNEQFF. CDR3 DNA: TGCGCCAGCAGCTTGGACCGACCCTCCTACAATGAGCAGTTCTTC. The genes are TRBV5-1 and TRBJ2-1, with D hard to call. V lost 0 bases, J lost 0 bases, and 7 bases lay in between. This CDR3 is 15 amino acids long. The germline V gene has CDR1 SGHRS and CDR2 YFSETQ.

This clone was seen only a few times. CDR3 sequence reads: CASSLAGTGGRGHQPQHF. The CDR3 nucleotides read TGCGCCAGCAGCTTGGCCGGGACAGGGGGTCGCGGGCATCAGCCCCAGCATTTT. The V gene is TRBV5-1, the J gene TRBJ1-5; 11 bases line up with TRBD1. J lost 5 bases, V lost 0 bases, and 10 bases had no gene match. Germline assignment: CDR1 SGHRS and CDR2 YFSETQ. The CDR3 has 18 amino acids. Supplemented by reference TRBV5-1 and TRBJ1-5, the full variable domain reads KAGVTQTPRYLIKTRGQQVTLSCSPISGHRSVSWYQQTPGQGLQFLFEYFSETQRNKGNFPGRFSGRQFSNSRSEMNVSTLELGDSALYLCASSLAGTGGRGHQPQHFGDGTRLSIL.

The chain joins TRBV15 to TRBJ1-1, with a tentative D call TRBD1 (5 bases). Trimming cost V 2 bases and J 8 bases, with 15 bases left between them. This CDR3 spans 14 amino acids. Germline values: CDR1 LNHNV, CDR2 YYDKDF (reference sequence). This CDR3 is CATSRNLDTEEAFF. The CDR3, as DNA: TGTGCCACCAGCAGAAACCTGGACACCGAAGAAGCTTTCTTT.

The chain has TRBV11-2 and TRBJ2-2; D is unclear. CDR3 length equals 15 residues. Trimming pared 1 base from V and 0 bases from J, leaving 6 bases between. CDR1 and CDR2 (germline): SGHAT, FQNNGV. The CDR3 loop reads CASSLGGTNTGELFF. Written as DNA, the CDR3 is TGTGCCAGCAGCTTAGGTGGAACGAACACCGGGGAGCTGTTTTTT.

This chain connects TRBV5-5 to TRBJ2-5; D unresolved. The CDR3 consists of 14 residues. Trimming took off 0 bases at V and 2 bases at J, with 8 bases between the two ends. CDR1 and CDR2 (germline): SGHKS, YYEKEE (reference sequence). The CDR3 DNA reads TGTGCCAGCAGCTTGGGCCCGGAACAAGAGACCCAGTACTTC. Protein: CASSLGPEQETQYF. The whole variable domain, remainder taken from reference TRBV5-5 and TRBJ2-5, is DAGVTQSPTHLIKTRGQQVTLRCSPISGHKSVSWYQQVLGQGPQFIFQYYEKEERGRGNFPDRFSARQFPNYSSELNVNALLLGDSALYLCASSLGPEQETQYFGPGTRLLVL.

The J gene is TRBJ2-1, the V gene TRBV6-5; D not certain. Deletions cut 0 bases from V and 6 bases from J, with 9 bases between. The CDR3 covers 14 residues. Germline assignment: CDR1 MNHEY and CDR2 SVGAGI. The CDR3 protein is CASSYSGLSNEQFF. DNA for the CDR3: TGTGCCAGCAGTTACTCTGGGCTCTCCAATGAGCAGTTCTTC.

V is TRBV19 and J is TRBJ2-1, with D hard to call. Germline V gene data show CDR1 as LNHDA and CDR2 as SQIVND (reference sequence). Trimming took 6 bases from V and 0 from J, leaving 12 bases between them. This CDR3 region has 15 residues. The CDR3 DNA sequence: TGTGCCAGTAGGGCTTTGACGAGCTCCTACAATGAGCAGTTCTTC. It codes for CASRALTSSYNEQFF.

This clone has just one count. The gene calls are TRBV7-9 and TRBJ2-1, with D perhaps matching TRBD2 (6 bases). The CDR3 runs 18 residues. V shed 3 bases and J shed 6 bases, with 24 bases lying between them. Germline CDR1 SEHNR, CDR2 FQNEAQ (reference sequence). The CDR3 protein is CASSFPGVLPKFSNEQFF. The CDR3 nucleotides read TGTGCCAGCAGCTTTCCGGGAGTGTTGCCTAAGTTTAGCAATGAGCAGTTCTTC. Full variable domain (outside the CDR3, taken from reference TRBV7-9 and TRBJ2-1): DTGVSQNPRHKITKRGQNVTFRCDPISEHNRLYWYRQTLGQGPEFLTYFQNEAQLEKSRLLSDRFSAERPKGSFSTLEIQRTEQGDSAMYLCASSFPGVLPKFSNEQFFGPGTRLTVL.

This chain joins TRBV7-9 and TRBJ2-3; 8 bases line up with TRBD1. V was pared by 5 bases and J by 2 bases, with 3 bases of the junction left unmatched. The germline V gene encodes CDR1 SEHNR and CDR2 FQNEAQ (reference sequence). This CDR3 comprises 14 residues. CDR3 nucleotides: TGTGCCAGCAGCCAGACAGGGGACACAGATACGCAGTATTTT. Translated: CASSQTGDTDTQYF. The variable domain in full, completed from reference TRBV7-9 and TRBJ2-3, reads DTGVSQNPRHKITKRGQNVTFRCDPISEHNRLYWYRQTLGQGPEFLTYFQNEAQLEKSRLLSDRFSAERPKGSFSTLEIQRTEQGDSAMYLCASSQTGDTDTQYFGPGTRLTVL.

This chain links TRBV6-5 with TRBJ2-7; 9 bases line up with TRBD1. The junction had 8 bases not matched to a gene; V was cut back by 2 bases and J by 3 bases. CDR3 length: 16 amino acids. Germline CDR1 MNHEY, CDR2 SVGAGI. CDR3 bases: TGTGCCAGCAGTTACGAAGGGGGACAGGGAAGCTACGAGCAGTACTTC. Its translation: CASSYEGGQGSYEQYF.

The CDR3 nucleotides are TGTGCCAGCAGCTTGGACAGGGGCAAACAAGAGACCCAGTACTTC. The encoded protein is CASSLDRGKQETQYF. V usage is TRBV11-2 and J usage is TRBJ2-5; 9 bases align to TRBD1. V was clipped by 3 bases and J by 2 bases; unmatched bases: 4. This CDR3 region has 15 residues. Germline V CDR1 and CDR2: SGHAT, FQNNGV.

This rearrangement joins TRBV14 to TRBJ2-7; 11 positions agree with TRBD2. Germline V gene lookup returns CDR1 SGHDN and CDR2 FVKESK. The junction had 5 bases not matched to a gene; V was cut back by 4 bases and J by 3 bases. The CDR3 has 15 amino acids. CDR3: CASSRHGTSGYEQYF. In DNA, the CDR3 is TGTGCCAGCAGCCGACACGGGACTAGCGGCTACGAGCAGTACTTC.

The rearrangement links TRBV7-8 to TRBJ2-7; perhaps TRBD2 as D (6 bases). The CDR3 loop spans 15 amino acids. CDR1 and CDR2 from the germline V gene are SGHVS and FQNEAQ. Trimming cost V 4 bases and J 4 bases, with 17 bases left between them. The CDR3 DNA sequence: TGTGCCAGCAGCTCGGGACTCTCTCTTTGGTACGAGCAGTACTTC. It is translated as CASSSGLSLWYEQYF. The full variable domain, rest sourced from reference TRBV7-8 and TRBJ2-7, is GAGVSQSPRYKVAKRGQDVALRCDPISGHVSLFWYQQALGQGPEFLTYFQNEAQLDKSGLPSDRFFAERPEGSVSTLKIQRTQQEDSAVYLCASSSGLSLWYEQYFGPGTRLTVT.

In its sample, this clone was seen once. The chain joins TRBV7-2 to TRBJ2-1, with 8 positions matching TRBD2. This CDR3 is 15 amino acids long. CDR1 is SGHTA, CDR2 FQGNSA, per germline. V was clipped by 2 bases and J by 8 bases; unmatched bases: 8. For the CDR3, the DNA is TGTGCCAGCAGCTTAACGGGGGGGACTGGCCATGAGCAGTTCTTC. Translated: CASSLTGGTGHEQFF.

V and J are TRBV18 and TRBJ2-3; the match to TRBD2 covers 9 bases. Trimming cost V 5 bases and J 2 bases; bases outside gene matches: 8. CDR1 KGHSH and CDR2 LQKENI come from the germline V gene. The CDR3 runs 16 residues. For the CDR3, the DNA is TGTGCCAGCTCAGCCTCGGGACTAGCCTCCACAGATACGCAGTATTTT. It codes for CASSASGLASTDTQYF. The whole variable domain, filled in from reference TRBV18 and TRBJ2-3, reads NAGVMQNPRHLVRRRGQEARLRCSPMKGHSHVYWYRQLPEEGLKFMVYLQKENIIDESGMPKERFSAEFPKEGPSILRIQQVVRGDSAAYFCASSASGLASTDTQYFGPGTRLTVL.

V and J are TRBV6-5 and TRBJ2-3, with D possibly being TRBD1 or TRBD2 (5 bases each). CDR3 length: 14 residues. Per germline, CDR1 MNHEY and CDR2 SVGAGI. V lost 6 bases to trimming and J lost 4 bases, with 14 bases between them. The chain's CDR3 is CASRPTPGPDTQYF. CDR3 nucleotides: TGTGCCAGCAGACCCACCCCGGGGCCAGATACGCAGTATTTT.

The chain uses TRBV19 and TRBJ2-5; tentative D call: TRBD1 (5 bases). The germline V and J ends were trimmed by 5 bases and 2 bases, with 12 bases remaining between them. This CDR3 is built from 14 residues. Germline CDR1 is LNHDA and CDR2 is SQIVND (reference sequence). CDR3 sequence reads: CASSVQDFQETQYF. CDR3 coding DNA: TGTGCCAGTAGTGTACAGGATTTTCAAGAGACCCAGTACTTC.

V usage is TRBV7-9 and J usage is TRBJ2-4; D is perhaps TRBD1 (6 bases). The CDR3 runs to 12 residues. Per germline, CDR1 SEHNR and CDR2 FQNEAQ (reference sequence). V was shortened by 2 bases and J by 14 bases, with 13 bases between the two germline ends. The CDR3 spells CASSLTGFGEYF. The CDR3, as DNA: TGTGCCAGCAGCTTAACAGGGTTTGGGGAGTACTTC. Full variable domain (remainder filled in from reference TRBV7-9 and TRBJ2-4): DTGVSQNPRHKITKRGQNVTFRCDPISEHNRLYWYRQTLGQGPEFLTYFQNEAQLEKSRLLSDRFSAERPKGSFSTLEIQRTEQGDSAMYLCASSLTGFGEYFGAGTRLSVL.

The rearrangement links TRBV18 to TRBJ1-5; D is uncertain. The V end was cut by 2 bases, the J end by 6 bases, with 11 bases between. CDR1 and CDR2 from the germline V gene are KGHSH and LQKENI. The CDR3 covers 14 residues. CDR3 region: CASSPGPASQPQHF. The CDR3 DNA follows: TGTGCCAGCTCACCAGGACCCGCGAGTCAGCCCCAGCATTTT.

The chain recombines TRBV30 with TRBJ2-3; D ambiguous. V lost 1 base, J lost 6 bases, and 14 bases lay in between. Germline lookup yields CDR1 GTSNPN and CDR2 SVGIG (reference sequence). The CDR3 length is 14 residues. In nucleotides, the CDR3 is TGTGCCTGGAGTGAACGAAGGGCGAGGGATACGCAGTATTTT. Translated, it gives CAWSERRARDTQYF.

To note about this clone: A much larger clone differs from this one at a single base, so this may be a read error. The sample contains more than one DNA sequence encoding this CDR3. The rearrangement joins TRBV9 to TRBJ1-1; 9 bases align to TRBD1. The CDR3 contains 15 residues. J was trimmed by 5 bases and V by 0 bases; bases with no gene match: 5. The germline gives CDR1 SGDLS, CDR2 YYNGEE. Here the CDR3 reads CASSVGGQGRTEAFF. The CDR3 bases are TGTGCCAGCAGCGTAGGGGGACAGGGACGAACTGAAGCTTTCTTT.

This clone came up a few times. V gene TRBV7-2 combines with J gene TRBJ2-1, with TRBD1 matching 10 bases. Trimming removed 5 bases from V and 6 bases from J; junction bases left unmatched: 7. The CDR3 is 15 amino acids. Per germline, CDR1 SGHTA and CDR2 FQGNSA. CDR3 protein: CASSARQGASNEQFF. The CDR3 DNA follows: TGTGCCAGCAGCGCCAGACAGGGGGCGAGCAATGAGCAGTTCTTC. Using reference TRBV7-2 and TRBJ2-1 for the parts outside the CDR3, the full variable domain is GAGVSQSPSNKVTEKGKDVELRCDPISGHTALYWYRQSLGQGLEFLIYFQGNSAPDKSGLPSDRFSAERTGGSVSTLTIQRTQQEDSAVYLCASSARQGASNEQFFGPGTRLTVL.